The source of this TCR beta chain is a study of T cell responses to AZD1222 COVID-19 vaccine. Study background: Pooling was applied to second doses at about 4 or about 12 weeks. Regarding the study as a whole: Donors were chiefly white British, with a greater number of females, and clonal diversity was perhaps underestimated. Reportedly, close to half of spike-specific TCRs are directed against unmutated variant regions.

Generated by immunoSEQ multiplex PCR, the TCRdb table keeps only in-frame clones and is missing some. The data contain about 140,000 clones, around 92% of them singletons. In this sample, this clone turned up once. The target antigen is unknown. Per the germline V gene, CDR1 is LGHDT and CDR2 is YNNKEL (reference sequence). CDR3 length: 17 residues. Germline trimming cut 2 bases from V and 5 bases from J; bases unmatched to any gene: 12. Source: peripheral blood, taken on day 0 of AZD1222 vaccination. This TCR was sampled from an adult in good health. The chain employs TRBV3-1 (or the pseudogene TRBV3-2) and TRBJ2-1; 7 nucleotides align to TRBD1. The DNA for the CDR3 is TGTGCCAGCAGCCAATTACAGGGGAAGAGGAGCGACAATGAGCAGTTCTTC. This translates into CASSQLQGKRSDNEQFF.